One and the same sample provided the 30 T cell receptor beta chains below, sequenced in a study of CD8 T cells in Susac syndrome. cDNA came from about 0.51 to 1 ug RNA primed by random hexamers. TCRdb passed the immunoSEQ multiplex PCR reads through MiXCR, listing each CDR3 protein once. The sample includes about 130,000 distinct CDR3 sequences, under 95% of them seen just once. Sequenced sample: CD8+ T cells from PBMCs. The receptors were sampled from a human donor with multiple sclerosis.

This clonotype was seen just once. In DNA form, the CDR3 reads TGTGCCAGTAGTATTTCGGAGGGCAATGAGCAGTTCTTC. Its translation: CASSISEGNEQFF. The V and J genes are TRBV19 and TRBJ2-1, with D perhaps matching TRBD2 (6 bases). The CDR3 loop spans 13 amino acids. V lost 3 bases to trimming and J lost 6 bases, with 9 bases between them. CDR1 is LNHDA and CDR2 is SQIVND in the germline V gene (reference sequence).

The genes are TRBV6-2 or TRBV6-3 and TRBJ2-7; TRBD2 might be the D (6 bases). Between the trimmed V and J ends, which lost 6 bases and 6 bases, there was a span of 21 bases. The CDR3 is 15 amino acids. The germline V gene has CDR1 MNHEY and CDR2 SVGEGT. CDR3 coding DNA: TGTGCCAGCAGCTCCCTCGGAGGGCCAGTAGGCGAGCAGTACTTC. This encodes CASSSLGGPVGEQYF.

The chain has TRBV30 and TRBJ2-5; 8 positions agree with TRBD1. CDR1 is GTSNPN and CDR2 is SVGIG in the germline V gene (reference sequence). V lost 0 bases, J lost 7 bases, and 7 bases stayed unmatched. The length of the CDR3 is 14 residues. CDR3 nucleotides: TGTGCCTGGAGTGTAAATACAGGGGGAGTGACCCAGTACTTC. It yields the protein CAWSVNTGGVTQYF.

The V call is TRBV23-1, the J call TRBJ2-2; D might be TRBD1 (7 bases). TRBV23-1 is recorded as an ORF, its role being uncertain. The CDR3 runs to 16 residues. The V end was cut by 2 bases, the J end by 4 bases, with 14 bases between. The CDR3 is CASSQDRQGGTGELFF. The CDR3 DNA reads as TGCGCCAGCAGTCAAGACCGACAGGGAGGCACCGGGGAGCTGTTTTTT.

The CDR3 sequence is CASSQVSSGISYNEQFF. The DNA for the CDR3 is TGCGCCAGCAGCCAAGTCTCTAGCGGCATATCTTACAATGAGCAGTTCTTC. The chain employs TRBV4-1 and TRBJ2-1, with 7 bases matching TRBD2. Germline V CDR1 and CDR2: MGHRA, YSYEKL. This CDR3 spans 17 amino acids. V gave up 1 base and J gave up 4 bases; unmatched junction bases: 10.

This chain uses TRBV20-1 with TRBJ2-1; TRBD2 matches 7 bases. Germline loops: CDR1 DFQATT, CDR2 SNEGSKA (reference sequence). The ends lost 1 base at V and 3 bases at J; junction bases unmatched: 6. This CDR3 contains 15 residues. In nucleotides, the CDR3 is TGCAGTGCTAGAGCCCTAGCGGAAGTCTACAATGAGCAGTTCTTC. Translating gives CSARALAEVYNEQFF.

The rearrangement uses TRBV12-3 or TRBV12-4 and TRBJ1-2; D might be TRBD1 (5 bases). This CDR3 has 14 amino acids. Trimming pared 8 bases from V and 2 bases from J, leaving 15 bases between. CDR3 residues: CASLSYGTNYGYTF. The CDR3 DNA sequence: TGTGCCAGCCTATCTTATGGGACCAACTATGGCTACACCTTC.

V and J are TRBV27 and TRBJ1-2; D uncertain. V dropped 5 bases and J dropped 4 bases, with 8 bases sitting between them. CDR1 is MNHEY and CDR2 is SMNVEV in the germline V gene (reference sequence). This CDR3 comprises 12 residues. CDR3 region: CASSGPIYGYTF. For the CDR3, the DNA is TGTGCCAGCAGTGGACCGATCTATGGCTACACCTTC.

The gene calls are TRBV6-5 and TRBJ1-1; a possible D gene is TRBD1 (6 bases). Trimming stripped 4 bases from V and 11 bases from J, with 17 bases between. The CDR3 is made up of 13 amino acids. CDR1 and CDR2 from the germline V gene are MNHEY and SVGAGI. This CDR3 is CASSSTSGVAAFF. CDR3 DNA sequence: TGTGCCAGCAGTTCCACCTCAGGGGTTGCGGCTTTCTTT.

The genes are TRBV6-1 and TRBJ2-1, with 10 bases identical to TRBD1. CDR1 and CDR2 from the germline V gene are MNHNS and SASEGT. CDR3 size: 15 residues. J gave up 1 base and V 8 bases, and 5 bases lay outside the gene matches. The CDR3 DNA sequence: TGTGCCAGCTCCGGGACAGGGGTTTCCTACAATGAGCAGTTCTTC. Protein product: CASSGTGVSYNEQFF.

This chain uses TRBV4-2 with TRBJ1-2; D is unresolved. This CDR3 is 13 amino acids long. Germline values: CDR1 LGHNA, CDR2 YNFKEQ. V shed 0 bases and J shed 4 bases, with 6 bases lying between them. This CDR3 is CASSQDILYGYTF. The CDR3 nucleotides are TGTGCCAGCAGCCAAGACATTCTCTATGGCTACACCTTC.

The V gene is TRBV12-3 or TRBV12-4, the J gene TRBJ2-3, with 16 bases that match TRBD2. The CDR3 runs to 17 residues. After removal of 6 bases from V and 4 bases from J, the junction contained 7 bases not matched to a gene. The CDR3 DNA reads TGTGCCAGCAGCCCCGGGACTAGCGGGAGGGACGCAGATACGCAGTATTTT. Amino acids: CASSPGTSGRDADTQYF.

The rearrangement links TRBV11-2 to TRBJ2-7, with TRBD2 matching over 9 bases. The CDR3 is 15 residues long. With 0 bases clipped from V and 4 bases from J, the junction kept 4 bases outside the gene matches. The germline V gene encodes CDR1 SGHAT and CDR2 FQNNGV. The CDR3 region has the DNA TGTGCCAGCAGCTTAGAAGCGGGGGGCGCGTACGAGCAGTACTTC. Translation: CASSLEAGGAYEQYF.

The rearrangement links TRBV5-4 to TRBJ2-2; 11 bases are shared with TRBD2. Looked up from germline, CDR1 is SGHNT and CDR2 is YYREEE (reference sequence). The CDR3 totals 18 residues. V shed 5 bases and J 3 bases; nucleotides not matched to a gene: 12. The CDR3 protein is CASSFLPPGLADTGELFF. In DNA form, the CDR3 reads TGTGCCAGCAGTTTTTTGCCCCCGGGACTAGCGGACACCGGGGAGCTGTTTTTT.

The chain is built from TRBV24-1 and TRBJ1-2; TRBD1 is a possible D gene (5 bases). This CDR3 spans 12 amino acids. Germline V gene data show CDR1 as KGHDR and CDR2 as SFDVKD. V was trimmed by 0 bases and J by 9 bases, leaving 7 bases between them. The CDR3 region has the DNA TGTGCCACCAGTGATTTGGAGGACAGCTACACCTTC. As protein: CATSDLEDSYTF.

The CDR3 DNA reads as TGTGCCTGGAGCCATGTCTCCTACAATGAGCAGTTCTTC. This sequence encodes CAWSHVSYNEQFF. The chain employs TRBV30 and TRBJ2-1; D unclear. V lost 3 bases to trimming and J lost 0 bases, with 6 bases between them. Germline V gene lookup returns CDR1 GTSNPN and CDR2 SVGIG (reference sequence). This CDR3 is built from 13 residues.

CDR3 nucleotide sequence: TGTGCCAGCAGTTTCGGTTGGCAGCAAGAGACCCAGTACTTC. Protein sequence: CASSFGWQQETQYF. The V and J genes are TRBV28 and TRBJ2-5; D gene ambiguous. Germline V gene data show CDR1 as MDHEN and CDR2 as SYDVKM. The CDR3 is 14 amino acids. Deletions cut 3 bases from V and 2 bases from J, with 10 bases between.

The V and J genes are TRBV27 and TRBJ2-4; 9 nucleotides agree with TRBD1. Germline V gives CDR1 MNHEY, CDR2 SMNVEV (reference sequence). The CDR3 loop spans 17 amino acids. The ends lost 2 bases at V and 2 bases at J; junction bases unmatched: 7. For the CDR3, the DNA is TGTGCCAGCAGTTTAGGGACAGGGATCGGTCCCAAAAACATTCAGTACTTC. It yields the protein CASSLGTGIGPKNIQYF.

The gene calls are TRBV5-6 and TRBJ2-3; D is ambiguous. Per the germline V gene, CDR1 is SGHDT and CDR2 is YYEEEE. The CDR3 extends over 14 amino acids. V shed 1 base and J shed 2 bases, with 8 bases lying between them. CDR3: CASSLNLVTDTQYF. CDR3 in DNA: TGTGCCAGCAGCTTGAACCTCGTCACAGATACGCAGTATTTT.

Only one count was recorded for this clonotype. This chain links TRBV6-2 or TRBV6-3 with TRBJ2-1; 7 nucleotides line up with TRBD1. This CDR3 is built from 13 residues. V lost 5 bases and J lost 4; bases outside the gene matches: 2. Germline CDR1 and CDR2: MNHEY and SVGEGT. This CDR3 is CASSPRGYNEQFF. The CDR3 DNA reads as TGTGCCAGCAGTCCCAGGGGGTACAATGAGCAGTTCTTC.

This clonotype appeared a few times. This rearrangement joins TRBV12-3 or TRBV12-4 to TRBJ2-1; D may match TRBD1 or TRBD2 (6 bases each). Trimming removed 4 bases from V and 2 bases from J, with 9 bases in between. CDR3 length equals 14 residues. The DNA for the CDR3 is TGTGCCAGCAGTTACGGGGGCCCCTACAATGAGCAGTTCTTC. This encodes CASSYGGPYNEQFF.

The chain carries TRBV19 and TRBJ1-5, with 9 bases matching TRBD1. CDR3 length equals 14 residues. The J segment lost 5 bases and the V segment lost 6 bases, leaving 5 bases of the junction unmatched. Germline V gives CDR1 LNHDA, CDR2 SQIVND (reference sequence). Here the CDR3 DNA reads TGTGCCAGTAGCCCGGGACAGGGTGATCAGCCCCAGCATTTT. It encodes CASSPGQGDQPQHF.

The CDR3 DNA is TGTGCCAGCAGCCCTAGCTTACAGACCGGGGAGCTGTTTTTT. It codes for CASSPSLQTGELFF. The chain recombines TRBV7-6 with TRBJ2-2, with D perhaps matching TRBD2 (5 bases). V was shortened by 5 bases and J by 5 bases, with 12 bases between the two germline ends. CDR1 and CDR2 (germline): SGHVS, FNYEAQ. CDR3 size: 14 residues.

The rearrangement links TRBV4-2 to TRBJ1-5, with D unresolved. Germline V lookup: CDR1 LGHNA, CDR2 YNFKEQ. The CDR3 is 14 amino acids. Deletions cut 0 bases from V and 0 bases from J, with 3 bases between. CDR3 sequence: CASSQEYSNQPQHF. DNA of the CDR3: TGTGCCAGCAGCCAAGAATATAGCAATCAGCCCCAGCATTTT.

The CDR3 sequence is CASSAVTTEAFF. CDR3 nucleotides: TGTGCCAGCAGCGCGGTCACTACTGAAGCTTTCTTT. V and J are TRBV28 and TRBJ1-1; D is unresolved. Germline V gene data show CDR1 as MDHEN and CDR2 as SYDVKM. This CDR3 has 12 amino acids. Trimming took 6 bases from V and 5 from J, leaving 10 bases between them.

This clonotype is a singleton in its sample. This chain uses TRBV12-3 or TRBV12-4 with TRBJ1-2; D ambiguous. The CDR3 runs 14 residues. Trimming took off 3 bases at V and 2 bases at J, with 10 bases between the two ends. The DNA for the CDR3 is TGTGCCAGCAGTTTTCGTACGGGAAACTATGGCTACACCTTC. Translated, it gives CASSFRTGNYGYTF.

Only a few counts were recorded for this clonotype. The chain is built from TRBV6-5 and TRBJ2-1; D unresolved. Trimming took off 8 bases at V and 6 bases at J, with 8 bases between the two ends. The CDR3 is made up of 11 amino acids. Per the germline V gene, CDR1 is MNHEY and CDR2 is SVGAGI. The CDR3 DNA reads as TGTGCCAGCGGTCTAACCAATGAGCAGTTCTTC. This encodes CASGLTNEQFF.

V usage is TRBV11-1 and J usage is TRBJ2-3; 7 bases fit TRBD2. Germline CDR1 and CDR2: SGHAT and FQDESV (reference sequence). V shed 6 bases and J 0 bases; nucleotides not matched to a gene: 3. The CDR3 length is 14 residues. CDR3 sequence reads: CASRRSGSTDTQYF. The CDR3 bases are TGTGCCAGCAGACGTAGCGGGAGCACAGATACGCAGTATTTT.

The CDR3 region is CAWGGIPLSQYF. The CDR3, as DNA: TGTGCCTGGGGGGGAATCCCCCTCTCGCAGTATTTT. The J gene is TRBJ2-3, the V gene TRBV30; TRBD1 or TRBD2 may be the D gene (5 bases each). V was clipped by 5 bases and J by 10 bases, with 16 bases between them. This CDR3 has 12 residues. Germline V gene sequence: CDR1 GTSNPN, CDR2 SVGIG (reference sequence).

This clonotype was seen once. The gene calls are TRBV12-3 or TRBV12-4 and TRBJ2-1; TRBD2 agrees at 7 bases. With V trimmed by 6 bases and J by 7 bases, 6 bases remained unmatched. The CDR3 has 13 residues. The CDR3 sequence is CASSRGSGNEQFF. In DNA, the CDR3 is TGTGCCAGCAGCCGGGGTAGCGGGAATGAGCAGTTCTTC.